This T cell receptor (beta chain) was profiled in a study of blood T cell repertoires in COVID-19. Trimming left V 5 bases short and J 4 bases short, with 12 bases between. This CDR3 contains 14 residues. From germline, CDR1 is SGHVS and CDR2 FNYEAQ. In the authors' workflow: Amplification of reference gene primers was used by the study to estimate nucleated cell counts. TCRdb's copy holds only in-frame clones and misses some; the assay was immunoSEQ multiplex PCR. V, J and clone size derive from that table, while D and trimming were established from the DNA sequence. This sample has 70,000 or so clones, with over 85% found just once. This clone occurred many times.

The sequence was obtained from a man aged 50 to 59 with acute or convalescent COVID-19. Sequenced: peripheral blood. V and J are TRBV7-6 and TRBJ1-5, with TRBD1 as a possible D gene (6 bases). The CDR3 protein is CASSESGVNQPQHF. CDR3 DNA sequence: TGTGCCAGCAGCGAATCAGGGGTAAATCAGCCCCAGCATTTT.